The T cell receptor beta chain described here comes from a study of shared clonotypes between healthy human individuals. Replicate PCRs from sorted subsets contained about 200 ng DNA, which is 30,000 to 35,000 T cell genomes. This table comes from immunoSEQ multiplex PCR, and its TCRdb copy is limited to in-frame clones, with some not included. This table has under 600,000 clones, about 96% appearing once. Broader study findings: At large depth, rarefaction still showed sorted-subset sequencing to be incomplete.

The CDR3 is 18 residues long. Notes on this clone: The antigen is not known.

The specimen was naive CD4+ T cells sorted from blood. Documented subset: CD45RA+ positively selected. The receptor's source is a woman under 40 in good health. This rearrangement joins TRBV21-1 to TRBJ2-1; the DNA was not used to check the table's D call, TRBD1. TRBV21-1 is annotated as a pseudogene. CDR3 amino acids: CASSKSKDRPRRPNEQFF. In nucleotides, the CDR3 is TGTGCCAGCAGCAAAAGTAAGGACAGGCCCAGACGGCCCAATGAGCAGTTCTTC.